The 25 T cell receptor beta chains presented below share a single source sample, sequenced in a study of shared clonotypes between healthy human individuals. The repertoire was sequenced with immunoSEQ multiplex PCR; TCRdb's copy has only in-frame clones and lacks some. The data show 2.5 million or so clones, 90% to 95% seen once. Sequencing was performed on naive CD4+ T cells sorted from blood. This sample's subset: CD45RA+ positively selected. These receptors were taken from a man between 18 and 35 years old in good health.

The chain carries TRBV19 and TRBJ2-5; no definite D call. The V and J ends lost 7 bases and 3 bases respectively, with 12 bases between them. This CDR3 comprises 13 residues. Germline V CDR1 and CDR2: LNHDA, SQIVND (reference sequence). The CDR3, as DNA: TGTGCCAGTACCAGTCGCAGTAAAGAGACCCAGTACTTC. This encodes CASTSRSKETQYF.

The V gene is TRBV29-1, the J gene TRBJ2-7, with 8 positions matching TRBD1. Losses at the gene ends were 3 bases for V and 4 bases for J; bases not matched to a gene: 8. The CDR3 is 14 residues long. Germline values: CDR1 SQVTM, CDR2 ANQGSEA. In DNA, the CDR3 is TGCAGCGTTGATGGGACAGGACGGACTTACGAGCAGTACTTC. Its translation is CSVDGTGRTYEQYF.

The chain uses TRBV6-1 and TRBJ2-1, with unresolved D. CDR3 length equals 14 residues. V gave up 8 bases and J gave up 0 bases, with 11 bases separating them. CDR1 and CDR2 from the germline V gene are MNHNS and SASEGT. The CDR3 reads CASWFSSSYNEQFF. In nucleotides, the CDR3 is TGTGCCAGCTGGTTTTCTAGCTCCTACAATGAGCAGTTCTTC.

The chain is built from TRBV6-1 and TRBJ1-5; possible D gene TRBD1, 6 bases. CDR3 length: 15 amino acids. Trimming shortened V by 3 bases and J by 1 base, and 10 bases separated the two germline ends. Looked up from germline, CDR1 is MNHNS and CDR2 is SASEGT. CDR3 nucleotide sequence: TGTGCCAGCAGTGAGGCCACAGGGAGCAATCAGCCCCAGCATTTT. Protein: CASSEATGSNQPQHF.

The rearrangement links TRBV27 to TRBJ2-7; no definite D call. Germline V gene sequence: CDR1 MNHEY, CDR2 SMNVEV (reference sequence). V shed 5 bases and J shed 1 base, with 12 bases lying between them. The CDR3 loop spans 14 amino acids. CDR3: CASSPDWGSYEQYF. Here the CDR3 DNA reads TGTGCCAGCAGTCCCGACTGGGGTTCCTACGAGCAGTACTTC.

J is TRBJ2-7 and V is TRBV29-1, with 7 positions matching TRBD2. CDR3 length: 15 amino acids. V was pared by 3 bases and J by 2 bases, with 10 bases of the junction left unmatched. The V gene's germline CDR1 is SQVTM and CDR2 ANQGSEA. CDR3 sequence reads: CSVDLPGRGPYEQYF. The CDR3, as DNA: TGCAGCGTTGACCTACCAGGGAGGGGCCCCTACGAGCAGTACTTC.

The V and J genes are TRBV5-6 and TRBJ2-1; D is possibly TRBD1 (5 bases). The V end was cut by 1 base, the J end by 0 bases, with 8 bases between. The CDR3 contains 15 residues. Per the germline V gene, CDR1 is SGHDT and CDR2 is YYEEEE. CDR3 protein: CASSLSRVSYNEQFF. In nucleotides, the CDR3 is TGTGCCAGCAGCTTGTCCAGGGTCTCCTACAATGAGCAGTTCTTC. The full variable domain, rest sourced from reference TRBV5-6 and TRBJ2-1, is DAGVTQSPTHLIKTRGQQVTLRCSPKSGHDTVSWYQQALGQGPQFIFQYYEEEERQRGNFPDRFSGHQFPNYSSELNVNALLLGDSALYLCASSLSRVSYNEQFFGPGTRLTVL.

This clone was observed a few times. V usage is TRBV10-2 and J usage is TRBJ1-5; D remains ambiguous. Germline CDR1 and CDR2: WSHSY and SAAADI. The CDR3 extends over 14 amino acids. V dropped 5 bases and J dropped 2 bases, with 10 bases sitting between them. As DNA, the CDR3 is TGCGCCAGCAGTCCAGACTGGGGCAATCAGCCCCAGCATTTT. Amino acids: CASSPDWGNQPQHF.

The J gene is TRBJ2-5, the V gene TRBV30; D gene ambiguous. V dropped 3 bases and J dropped 7 bases, with 12 bases sitting between them. The germline gives CDR1 GTSNPN, CDR2 SVGIG (reference sequence). The CDR3 has 12 amino acids. CDR3 sequence reads: CAWRGQTSTQYF. The CDR3 nucleotides read TGTGCCTGGAGGGGTCAAACCTCGACCCAGTACTTC.

The gene calls are TRBV5-1 and TRBJ2-3, with D maybe TRBD1 (6 bases). Trimming removed 0 bases at V and 3 bases at J, with 11 bases between. This CDR3 comprises 15 residues. The germline gives CDR1 SGHRS, CDR2 YFSETQ. The CDR3 loop reads CASSLGDRMTDTQYF. The DNA for the CDR3 is TGCGCCAGCAGCTTGGGTGACAGGATGACAGATACGCAGTATTTT.

V is TRBV19 and J is TRBJ1-1, with a weak D call TRBD1 (6 bases). This CDR3 is 14 amino acids long. The ends were cut back, 9 bases at V and 0 bases at J, with 14 bases in the middle. CDR1 and CDR2 (germline): LNHDA, SQIVND (reference sequence). The CDR3 bases are TGTGCCAGCCTTGGGGGGGCACTGAACACTGAAGCTTTCTTT. Protein: CASLGGALNTEAFF.

This chain joins TRBV27 and TRBJ2-5; D is undetermined. The length of the CDR3 is 13 residues. V lost 9 bases, J lost 3 bases, and 14 bases lay in between. The germline gives CDR1 MNHEY, CDR2 SMNVEV (reference sequence). The CDR3 region has the DNA TGTGCCAGAAGCTTCCAATCTGAAGAGACCCAGTACTTC. The encoded protein is CARSFQSEETQYF.

A word on this clone: In the same sample, other DNA sequences code for this CDR3. The V gene is TRBV6-1, the J gene TRBJ1-5; D is undetermined. There are 14 residues in the CDR3. Germline V gene sequence: CDR1 MNHNS, CDR2 SASEGT. Trimming stripped 1 base from V and 1 base from J, with 5 bases between. This CDR3 is CASSEGQSNQPQHF. DNA for the CDR3: TGTGCCAGCAGTGAAGGGCAGAGCAATCAGCCCCAGCATTTT.

The chain couples TRBV18 to TRBJ2-3; 7 nucleotides line up with TRBD2. The V segment lost 3 bases and the J segment 0 bases; nucleotides outside the gene matches: 6. This CDR3 is built from 16 residues. The germline CDR1 and CDR2 sequences are KGHSH and LQKENI. The CDR3 loop is CASSPSGAYSTDTQYF. The CDR3 nucleotides are TGTGCCAGCTCACCGAGCGGGGCTTATAGCACAGATACGCAGTATTTT.

With respect to this clone: The sample holds other DNA sequences that translate to the same CDR3. The chain has TRBV7-2 and TRBJ2-5; TRBD2 matches 7 bases. The germline V gene encodes CDR1 SGHTA and CDR2 FQGNSA. CDR3 size: 15 residues. The V segment lost 3 bases and the J segment 4 bases; nucleotides outside the gene matches: 8. The CDR3 DNA follows: TGTGCCAGCAGCTTGGAGGGTGGGAGGGGAGAGACCCAGTACTTC. Its protein is CASSLEGGRGETQYF.

The genes are TRBV5-4 and TRBJ1-3; D uncertain. Trimming took 5 bases from V and 4 from J, leaving 16 bases between them. CDR1 and CDR2 (germline): SGHNT, YYREEE (reference sequence). This CDR3 has 15 residues. CDR3 region: CASSREGRLGNTIYF. CDR3 bases: TGTGCCAGCAGTCGGGAGGGTCGTCTAGGAAACACCATATATTTT.

The chain couples TRBV2 to TRBJ1-3, with D possibly TRBD1 on 6 matching bases. This CDR3 region has 15 residues. Germline values: CDR1 SNHLY, CDR2 FYNNEI. V was clipped by 4 bases and J by 5 bases, with 15 bases between them. The CDR3 DNA follows: TGTGCCAGCAGTGCCCAGGGGATGGTGAGAAACACCATATATTTT. This encodes CASSAQGMVRNTIYF.

V is TRBV10-3 and J is TRBJ1-2, with 7 bases aligning to TRBD1. The trim removed 7 bases at V and 7 bases at J, leaving 15 bases unmatched. Germline assignment: CDR1 ENHRY and CDR2 SYGVKD. The CDR3 is made up of 15 amino acids. CDR3 region: CAINPTQGVEGGYTF. CDR3 in DNA: TGTGCCATCAATCCAACTCAGGGGGTAGAAGGTGGCTACACCTTC.

The chain has TRBV14 and TRBJ1-2, with a weak D call TRBD1 (5 bases). The CDR3 is 14 amino acids. The V end lost 4 bases, the J end lost 2 bases, and 11 bases lay between the germline ends. Germline CDR1 SGHDN, CDR2 FVKESK. The CDR3: CASSPWRDNYGYTF. The CDR3 DNA reads as TGTGCCAGCAGCCCCTGGCGGGACAACTATGGCTACACCTTC.

The rearrangement uses TRBV6-6 and TRBJ2-3; possible D gene TRBD1, 6 bases. The V and J ends lost 6 bases and 2 bases respectively, with 12 bases between them. Germline assignment: CDR1 MNHNY and CDR2 SVGAGI (reference sequence). The CDR3 covers 14 residues. The CDR3, as DNA: TGTGCCAGCAGCGTACAGGGTCTCACAGATACGCAGTATTTT. Amino acids: CASSVQGLTDTQYF.

The chain employs TRBV14 and TRBJ1-3, with no clear D. CDR1 is SGHDN, CDR2 FVKESK, per germline. The CDR3 covers 12 residues. V was trimmed by 2 bases and J by 10 bases, leaving 9 bases between them. CDR3 in DNA: TGTGCCAGCAGCCAAATGGTGCAGACCATATATTTT. Translated, it gives CASSQMVQTIYF.

The V and J genes are TRBV12-5 and TRBJ2-5, with TRBD2 identical over 7 bases. Looked up from germline, CDR1 is LGHNT and CDR2 is FRNRAP. The CDR3 covers 13 residues. With 3 bases clipped from V and 8 bases from J, the junction kept 6 bases outside the gene matches. CDR3 nucleotides: TGTGCTAGTGGTTTAAGCGGGGCCCCAACCCAGTACTTC. This gives the protein CASGLSGAPTQYF. Combining the CDR3 with reference TRBV12-5 and TRBJ2-5 gives the whole variable domain DARVTQTPRHKVTEMGQEVTMRCQPILGHNTVFWYRQTMMQGLELLAYFRNRAPLDDSGMPKDRFSAEMPDATLATLKIQPSEPRDSAVYFCASGLSGAPTQYFGPGTRLLVL.

The rearrangement links TRBV6-1 to TRBJ2-7, with 9 bases matching TRBD2. Germline CDR1 and CDR2: MNHNS and SASEGT. The V and J ends lost 4 bases and 3 bases, in that order; junction bases with no gene match: 4. CDR3 size: 14 residues. CDR3 DNA: TGTGCCAGCAGTGTAAGCGGGAGGATCTACGAGCAGTACTTC. Its protein is CASSVSGRIYEQYF.

The chain joins TRBV6-4 to TRBJ1-2; 8 nucleotides agree with TRBD1. Germline assignment: CDR1 MRHNA and CDR2 SNTAGT. V was pared by 6 bases and J by 4 bases, with 4 bases of the junction left unmatched. The CDR3 consists of 13 residues. Written as DNA, the CDR3 is TGTGCCAGCAGCCCCGACAGGGGCTATGGCTACACCTTC. Its protein is CASSPDRGYGYTF.

This clone was observed a few times. The chain couples TRBV15 to TRBJ1-5, with 8 bases identical to TRBD1. CDR1 and CDR2 from the germline V gene are LNHNV and YYDKDF (reference sequence). V lost 5 bases and J lost 5; bases outside the gene matches: 8. The CDR3 loop spans 15 amino acids. CDR3 in amino acids: CATSPRGQGYQPQHF. DNA for the CDR3: TGTGCCACCAGCCCACGTGGACAGGGTTATCAGCCCCAGCATTTT.